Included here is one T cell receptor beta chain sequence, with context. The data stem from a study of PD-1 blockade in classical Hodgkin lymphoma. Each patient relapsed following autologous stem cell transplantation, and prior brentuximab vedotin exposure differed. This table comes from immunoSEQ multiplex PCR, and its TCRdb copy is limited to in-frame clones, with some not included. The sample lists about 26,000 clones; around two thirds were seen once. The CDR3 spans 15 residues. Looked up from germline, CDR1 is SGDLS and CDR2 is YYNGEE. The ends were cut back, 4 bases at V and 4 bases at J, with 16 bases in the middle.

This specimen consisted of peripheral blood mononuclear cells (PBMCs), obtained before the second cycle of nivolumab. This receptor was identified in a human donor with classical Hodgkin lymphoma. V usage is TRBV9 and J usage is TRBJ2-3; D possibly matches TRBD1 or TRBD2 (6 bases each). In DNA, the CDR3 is TGTGCCAGCAGCCCTTTTTGGAGGGGGGCAGATACGCAGTATTTT. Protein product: CASSPFWRGADTQYF.